This TCR beta chain is drawn from a study of blood T cell repertoires in COVID-19. Researchers sorted participants into cohorts using their self-reported clinical history. Under the authors' procedure: The assay estimated nucleated cells by amplifying reference gene primers. The repertoire was sequenced with immunoSEQ multiplex PCR; TCRdb's copy has only in-frame clones and lacks some. Clonal size and the V and J genes are those of that table, whereas D and trimming came from the DNA. The sample shows 150,000 to 200,000 clones, 76% of them seen only once. The CDR3 length is 14 residues. Germline V gene lookup returns CDR1 PRHDT and CDR2 FYEKMQ (reference sequence). V was clipped by 1 base and J by 1 base, with 7 bases between them. This clone was found many times.

The chain combines TRBV13 with TRBJ1-1; D gene unclear. This TCR derives from a woman in her forties or fifties with acute COVID-19. The sequenced sample consisted of PBMCs or T cells enriched from blood (not recorded which). The CDR3 here is CASSLAAGNTEAFF. For the CDR3, the DNA is TGTGCCAGCAGCTTAGCTGCGGGGAACACTGAAGCTTTCTTT.